The rows below give T cell receptor beta chains drawn from one sample of a study of shared clonotypes between healthy human individuals. Data came from immunoSEQ multiplex PCR; TCRdb stores just in-frame clones and leaves some out. The sample contains roughly 1,500,000 clones, roughly 98.5% of which appear only once. Input material: naive CD4+ T cells sorted from blood. These TCRs come from a man younger than 45 in good health. Each CDR3 is given with its conserved first and last residue. The D gene is left open where the match is weak. Some rows have no size entry. The others give once, few or many, or a class for an expanded clone.

size,V,D,length,J,DNA,CDR3
NA,TRBV5-4,NA,15,TRBJ2-7,TGTGCCAGCAGCCCAGGGTTCCCTTCCATCTACGAGCAGTACTTC,CASSPGFPSIYEQYF
NA,TRBV10-3,TRBD1,14,TRBJ2-4,TGTGCCATCAGCCCGGGGACAGGGGTAAACATTCAGTACTTC,CAISPGTGVNIQYF
NA,TRBV29-1,NA,13,TRBJ1-4,TGCAGCGTTGAAGGGGGTGGGAATGAAAAACTGTTTTTT,CSVEGGGNEKLFF
NA,TRBV5-1,TRBD1,15,TRBJ2-7,TGCGCCAGCACCCCTTGGACAGGGAACATATACGAGCAGTACTTC,CASTPWTGNIYEQYF
NA,TRBV27,TRBD1,16,TRBJ2-7,TGTGCCAGCAGTTTCCGAGGACAGGGTGTTCCCTACGAGCAGTACTTC,CASSFRGQGVPYEQYF
NA,TRBV10-3,NA,13,TRBJ2-7,TGTGCCATCAGTGGGACGGCTGGGAACGAGCAGTACTTC,CAISGTAGNEQYF
NA,TRBV10-2,TRBD1,17,TRBJ1-3,TGCGCCAGCAGTGGACATGAGGACAGGCTCTCTGGAAACACCATATATTTT,CASSGHEDRLSGNTIYF
once,TRBV5-6,NA,14,TRBJ2-3,TGTGCCAGCAGCTTGGTGGAAGCCACAGATACGCAGTATTTT,CASSLVEATDTQYF
once,TRBV28,TRBD1,14,TRBJ2-1,TGTGCCAGCAGTTTCGTGACAGGGATCGATGAGCAGTTCTTC,CASSFVTGIDEQFF
NA,TRBV5-1,TRBD1,14,TRBJ2-5,TGCGCCAGCAGCTTCAGGACAGGGGATGTGACCCAGTACTTC,CASSFRTGDVTQYF
NA,TRBV29-1,NA,13,TRBJ1-1,TGCAGCGTTGAGCCCCGGCGGTTCACTGAAGCTTTCTTT,CSVEPRRFTEAFF
NA,TRBV2,NA,14,TRBJ2-1,TGTGCCAGCACTTCCGGGGGCGCCTACAATGAGCAGTTCTTC,CASTSGGAYNEQFF
NA,TRBV19,TRBD1,17,TRBJ1-1,TGTGCCAGTAGTATAGGGGACAGGGGCTTAATGAACACTGAAGCTTTCTTT,CASSIGDRGLMNTEAFF
NA,TRBV19,NA,13,TRBJ2-2,TGTGCCAGTAGTACGCCTTACACCGGGGAGCTGTTTTTT,CASSTPYTGELFF
NA,TRBV5-1,TRBD2,13,TRBJ2-7,TGCGCCAGCAGCAGCGGGGACCACTACGAGCAGTACTTC,CASSSGDHYEQYF
NA,TRBV27,TRBD1,13,TRBJ1-2,TGTGCCAGCAGTTCCGACAGGGAGGGCGGCTACACCTTC,CASSSDREGGYTF
NA,TRBV28,TRBD1,14,TRBJ2-2,TGTGCCAGCAGTTTGCGGACAGGGAGAAGGGAGCTGTTTTTT,CASSLRTGRRELFF
NA,TRBV6-5,NA,14,TRBJ1-2,TGTGCCAGCAGTTACTCGACGGCGGGTTATGGCTACACCTTC,CASSYSTAGYGYTF
NA,TRBV7-9,NA,14,TRBJ1-4,TGTGCCAGCAGCTCAATGGACGGCGATGAAAAACTGTTTTTT,CASSSMDGDEKLFF
NA,TRBV5-1,NA,15,TRBJ2-1,TGCGCCAGCAGCTTGTTGGGGGCCAACTACAATGAGCAGTTCTTC,CASSLLGANYNEQFF
NA,TRBV4-1,NA,17,TRBJ2-4,TGCGCCAGCAGCCAAGTTTCTGCGAAACTAGCCAAAAACATTCAGTACTTC,CASSQVSAKLAKNIQYF
NA,TRBV5-1,NA,12,TRBJ1-2,TGCGCCAGCAGCTTGCTTGGCGATGGCTACACCTTC,CASSLLGDGYTF
NA,TRBV29-1,NA,11,TRBJ2-2,TGCAGCGTTGGCAGGGCCGGGGAGCTGTTTTTT,CSVGRAGELFF
once,TRBV2,NA,14,TRBJ1-1,TGTGCCAGTGTTCAGCTACCTCCAAACACTGAAGCTTTCTTT,CASVQLPPNTEAFF
NA,TRBV2,TRBD2,14,TRBJ2-1,TGTGCCAGCACCTCCCGGGAGGGATACAATGAGCAGTTCTTC,CASTSREGYNEQFF
once,TRBV7-6,TRBD1,16,TRBJ2-1,TGTGCCAGCAGACCCTTACAGGGGAGCTCCTACAATGAGCAGTTCTTC,CASRPLQGSSYNEQFF
NA,TRBV7-6,TRBD1,15,TRBJ1-4,TGTGCCAGCAGCTTAGCCGGGACAGGGGATAGAAAACTGTTTTTT,CASSLAGTGDRKLFF
once,TRBV2,NA,18,TRBJ1-3,TGTGCCAGCAGTGTATTCGTGAGACAGGACGGTTTTGGAAACACCATATATTTT,CASSVFVRQDGFGNTIYF
NA,TRBV6-5,NA,14,TRBJ1-2,TGTGCCAGCAGCCGTTCCCTGGAGGTGGGAGGCTACACCTTC,CASSRSLEVGGYTF
NA,TRBV28,TRBD1,15,TRBJ2-2,TGTGCCAGCAGTACAACAGGGGCGGGCACCGGGGAGCTGTTTTTT,CASSTTGAGTGELFF
NA,TRBV5-1,TRBD2,15,TRBJ2-3,TGCGCCAGCAGCTCACTAGCGGGAGGGGGAGATACGCAGTATTTT,CASSSLAGGGDTQYF
NA,TRBV5-1,TRBD2,16,TRBJ2-1,TGCGCCAGCAGCTTGAGACTAGCGGGAGGGACTAATGAGCAGTTCTTC,CASSLRLAGGTNEQFF
NA,TRBV28,NA,11,TRBJ1-1,TGTGCCAGCACCGGGTTCGTTGAAGCTTTCTTT,CASTGFVEAFF
NA,TRBV25-1,NA,14,TRBJ2-5,TGTGCCAGCAGTGAGTGGACCCCGGGGTCGACCCAGTACTTC,CASSEWTPGSTQYF
NA,TRBV15,NA,17,TRBJ1-3,TGTGCCACCAGCAGAGATTCGGCCCTGGGCGTGGGAAACACCATATATTTT,CATSRDSALGVGNTIYF
NA,TRBV5-1,NA,15,TRBJ2-3,TGCGCCAGCAGCGCAACCGGGACCGGGACAGATACGCAGTATTTT,CASSATGTGTDTQYF
NA,TRBV11-2,NA,15,TRBJ2-7,TGTGCCAGCAGCTCAACTAGAGGGAGGATCTACGAGCAGTACTTC,CASSSTRGRIYEQYF
NA,TRBV7-2,NA,15,TRBJ2-1,TGTGCCAGCAGCTTAGTAGGGCTTGCCTACAATGAGCAGTTCTTC,CASSLVGLAYNEQFF
NA,TRBV10-3,NA,13,TRBJ1-2,TGTGCCATCAGTGAGGTCGAGGGGGTGGGCTACACCTTC,CAISEVEGVGYTF
NA,TRBV5-1,NA,16,TRBJ1-1,TGCGCCAGCAGCTTGGATCACCGCGTTGTGCGCACTGAAGCTTTCTTT,CASSLDHRVVRTEAFF
NA,TRBV6-6,TRBD1,15,TRBJ2-7,TGTGCCAGCAGTTACCTCGGGACAGGGGCCAGCGAGCAGTACTTC,CASSYLGTGASEQYF